This passage covers 25 T cell receptor beta chains from one sample sequenced in a study of T cells in Graves' hyperthyroidism and ophthalmopathy. Researchers amplified the TCR beta CDR3 regions from RNA transcripts. RT-PCR in the first round (using the HTBI primer set) targeted the TCR CDR3. TCRdb itself ran the multiplex PCR reads through MiXCR, one entry per CDR3 protein. The sample includes hundreds of thousands of distinct CDR3 sequences, more than 12% of them seen just once. The sample consisted of blood. The source is a woman between 45 and 65 years old with Graves' ophthalmopathy.

The rearrangement links TRBV30 to TRBJ1-6; D not certain. The CDR3 runs to 13 residues. Germline V CDR1 and CDR2: GTSNPN, SVGIG (reference sequence). The germline V and J ends were trimmed by 5 bases and 11 bases, with 16 bases remaining between them. CDR3 amino acids: CAWALEGWTPLHF. The CDR3 DNA reads as TGTGCCTGGGCCCTGGAAGGATGGACACCCCTCCACTTT.

This clonotype was counted many times. This chain uses TRBV11-1 with TRBJ2-1; either TRBD1 or TRBD2 may fit D (6 bases each). Looked up from germline, CDR1 is SGHAT and CDR2 is FQDESV (reference sequence). V lost 0 bases and J lost 0, with 12 bases in between. The CDR3 is 17 amino acids. CDR3 in DNA: TGTGCCAGCAGCTTAGCAGGGGGGCCTAGCTCCTACAATGAGCAGTTCTTC. This encodes CASSLAGGPSSYNEQFF.

This rearrangement joins TRBV20-1 to TRBJ2-4; D possibly corresponds to TRBD1 (5 bases). Germline CDR1 and CDR2: DFQATT and SNEGSKA (reference sequence). The V end was cut by 4 bases, the J end by 5 bases, with 6 bases between. The CDR3 extends over 11 amino acids. CDR3 loop: CSAIQENIQYF. CDR3 nucleotides: TGCAGTGCTATACAGGAAAACATTCAGTACTTC.

Of note for this clonotype: A read error is possible here, since a much larger clone lies one base away. The chain uses TRBV6-5 and TRBJ2-3, with 8 bases fitting TRBD2. The CDR3 extends over 16 amino acids. CDR1 and CDR2 (germline): MNHEY, SVGAGI. J was trimmed by 0 bases and V by 2 bases; bases with no gene match: 4. The DNA for the CDR3 is TGTGCCAGCAGTTACGCCGCTAGCGGGAGCACAGATACGCAGTATTTT. Residues: CASSYAASGSTDTQYF.

This clonotype was seen at least ten times. The chain recombines TRBV5-1 with TRBJ2-7; 8 bases align to TRBD2. J lost 5 bases, V lost 0 bases, and 7 bases had no gene match. This CDR3 is built from 15 residues. Germline V CDR1 and CDR2: SGHRS, YFSETQ. The CDR3 DNA reads as TGCGCCAGCAGCTTGGCCTTACTAGCGGTGGACGAGCAGTACTTC. It yields the protein CASSLALLAVDEQYF.

This clonotype has at least ten counts. The chain links TRBV7-2 to TRBJ1-1, with D maybe TRBD1 (5 bases). The CDR3 extends over 12 amino acids. V dropped 5 bases and J dropped 8 bases, with 12 bases sitting between them. CDR1 is SGHTA and CDR2 is FQGNSA in the germline V gene. The CDR3 region is CASSQDKLEAFF. Written as DNA, the CDR3 is TGTGCCAGCAGCCAGGACAAGCTAGAAGCTTTCTTT.

This clonotype was detected many times. The chain employs TRBV24-1 and TRBJ2-1; TRBD2 aligns across 8 bases. The germline V gene encodes CDR1 KGHDR and CDR2 SFDVKD. CDR3 length: 16 amino acids. V was pared by 2 bases and J by 1 base, with 3 bases of the junction left unmatched. The CDR3 reads CATSDSSGSSYNEQFF. DNA of the CDR3: TGTGCCACCAGTGATTCCAGCGGGAGTTCCTACAATGAGCAGTTCTTC.

This clonotype has a count of ten or more. The gene calls are TRBV7-2 and TRBJ1-5, with D maybe TRBD1 (5 bases). The CDR3 covers 15 residues. The V gene's germline CDR1 is SGHTA and CDR2 FQGNSA. V was cut by 1 base and J by 3 bases, with 10 bases left in between. The CDR3 loop reads CASSLVGGVNQPQHF. CDR3 DNA sequence: TGTGCCAGCAGCTTAGTGGGGGGGGTCAATCAGCCCCAGCATTTT.

The chain couples TRBV19 to TRBJ1-1; 8 nucleotides agree with TRBD1. With 8 bases clipped from V and 5 bases from J, the junction kept 7 bases outside the gene matches. This CDR3 comprises 13 residues. The germline gives CDR1 LNHDA, CDR2 SQIVND (reference sequence). CDR3 protein: CASSRTGMTEAFF. As DNA, the CDR3 is TGTGCCAGTTCCAGGACAGGGATGACTGAAGCTTTCTTT.

V usage is TRBV18 and J usage is TRBJ2-1; 14 bases agree with TRBD2. CDR3 size: 16 residues. Germline values: CDR1 KGHSH, CDR2 LQKENI. The V and J ends lost 4 bases and 9 bases, in that order; junction bases with no gene match: 8. This CDR3 is CASSRPGLAGAVEQFF. In nucleotides, the CDR3 is TGTGCCAGCTCACGTCCGGGACTAGCGGGAGCCGTTGAGCAGTTCTTC.

The genes are TRBV19 and TRBJ1-5; D call uncertain. The V end was cut by 5 bases, the J end by 2 bases, with 13 bases between. This CDR3 contains 15 residues. Germline V CDR1 and CDR2: LNHDA, SQIVND (reference sequence). The CDR3 nucleotides are TGTGCCAGTAGTGGGATAACGGCTGGCAATCAGCCCCAGCATTTT. Residues: CASSGITAGNQPQHF.

The chain has TRBV12-3 or TRBV12-4 and TRBJ1-4; possibly TRBD1 for D (6 bases). Trimming removed 5 bases from V and 6 bases from J, with 13 bases in between. CDR3 length equals 14 residues. The CDR3 sequence is CASSRSGGYEKLFF. The DNA for the CDR3 is TGTGCCAGCAGTCGGTCGGGGGGCTATGAAAAACTGTTTTTT.

A word on this clonotype: The junction does not match germline at one end; this may be a read error. J is TRBJ2-7 and V is TRBV5-1, with D uncertain. CDR1 and CDR2 from the germline V gene are SGHRS and YFSETQ. The CDR3 is 14 residues long. The CDR3 loop is CANSLLQTPYEQYF. The CDR3 DNA reads TGCGCCAACAGCTTGCTACAGACTCCCTACGAGCAGTACTTC. Full variable domain (rest looked up from reference TRBV5-1 and TRBJ2-7): KAGVTQTPRYLIKTRGQQVTLSCSPISGHRSVSWYQQTPGQGLQFLFEYFSETQRNKGNFPGRFSGRQFSNSRSEMNVSTLELGDSALYLCANSLLQTPYEQYFGPGTRLTVT.

This clonotype has a count of ten or more. The V call is TRBV28, the J call TRBJ1-2; 8 bases map to TRBD1. J was trimmed by 8 bases and V by 5 bases; bases with no gene match: 13. This CDR3 has 15 amino acids. The germline gives CDR1 MDHEN, CDR2 SYDVKM. For the CDR3, the DNA is TGTGCCAGCAGTGTCGTACCGTCACAGGGGGGCGGCTACACCTTC. Protein sequence: CASSVVPSQGGGYTF.

This clonotype was observed a few times. The chain recombines TRBV7-9 with TRBJ2-7; 12 bases match TRBD2. Trimming cost V 5 bases and J 7 bases; bases outside gene matches: 12. Germline CDR1 is SEHNR and CDR2 is FQNEAQ (reference sequence). This CDR3 has 16 amino acids. The CDR3: CASSPRTSGTLGEQYF. As DNA, the CDR3 is TGTGCCAGCAGCCCTCGGACTAGCGGGACGCTTGGAGAGCAGTACTTC.

This clonotype was seen ten or more times. This sequence joins TRBV7-6 and TRBJ2-1; 8 nucleotides align to TRBD2. From germline, CDR1 is SGHVS and CDR2 FNYEAQ. V lost 6 bases, J lost 6 bases, and 16 bases stayed unmatched. The CDR3 runs 17 residues. The CDR3 loop is CASSQLVGVAGGNEQFF. The CDR3 nucleotides read TGTGCCAGCAGTCAGTTGGTGGGGGTTGCGGGAGGCAATGAGCAGTTCTTC. The full variable domain, completed using reference TRBV7-6 and TRBJ2-1, is GAGVSQSPRYKVTKRGQDVALRCDPISGHVSLYWYRQALGQGPEFLTYFNYEAQQDKSGLPNDRFSAERPEGSISTLTIQRTEQRDSAMYRCASSQLVGVAGGNEQFFGPGTRLTVL.

This clonotype was counted many times. The chain is built from TRBV30 and TRBJ1-1; tentatively, D is TRBD1 (6 bases). The CDR3 spans 13 residues. V lost 8 bases, J lost 5 bases, and 18 bases lay in between. Germline CDR1 is GTSNPN and CDR2 is SVGIG (reference sequence). The CDR3 DNA is TGTGCCCTGGGTACGGGGGCTAGTACTGAAGCTTTCTTT. Translating gives CALGTGASTEAFF.

The V and J genes are TRBV9 and TRBJ2-2, with 11 nucleotides matching TRBD2. V lost 4 bases to trimming and J lost 4 bases; unmatched junction nucleotides: 3. Per the germline V gene, CDR1 is SGDLS and CDR2 is YYNGEE. This CDR3 has 15 residues. Here the CDR3 DNA reads TGTGCCAGCAGCCCTAGCGGGAGGCCCACCGGGGAGCTGTTTTTT. Protein product: CASSPSGRPTGELFF.

The chain uses TRBV14 and TRBJ2-7; D is ambiguous. Germline lookup yields CDR1 SGHDN and CDR2 FVKESK. This CDR3 comprises 15 residues. V lost 1 base to trimming and J lost 3 bases, with 13 bases between them. This CDR3 reads CASSQVPNSYYEQYF. CDR3 DNA: TGTGCCAGCAGCCAAGTTCCCAACAGCTACTACGAGCAGTACTTC.

This clonotype was picked up many times. The genes are TRBV29-1 and TRBJ2-1; 10 bases fit TRBD2. The V segment lost 6 bases and the J segment 4 bases; nucleotides outside the gene matches: 3. Germline-derived CDR1 and CDR2 are SQVTM and ANQGSEA. This CDR3 contains 13 residues. The CDR3 region has the DNA TGCAGCGTCGCTAGCGGGAGTTACAATGAGCAGTTCTTC. It encodes CSVASGSYNEQFF.

This clonotype was picked up many times. The chain is built from TRBV29-1 and TRBJ2-1, with TRBD2 matching over 7 bases. The CDR3 runs to 14 residues. J gave up 0 bases and V 3 bases, and 2 bases lay outside the gene matches. CDR1 is SQVTM, CDR2 ANQGSEA, per germline. The CDR3 DNA reads TGCAGCGTTGAGGGGGGGAGCTCCTACAATGAGCAGTTCTTC. It specifies CSVEGGSSYNEQFF.

A word on this clonotype: Being one base from a much bigger clone, this may be a read error. V usage is TRBV7-2 and J usage is TRBJ2-5; D not certain. This CDR3 spans 14 amino acids. CDR1 is SGHTA and CDR2 is FQGNSA in the germline V gene. CDR3 sequence (DNA): TGTGCCAGCAGCTTCCAAGTAGGCCAAGAGAACCAGTACTTC. It translates to CASSFQVGQENQYF.

In its sample, this clonotype was seen a few times. The chain couples TRBV14 to TRBJ2-1; 11 positions agree with TRBD2. CDR3 length equals 18 residues. From germline, CDR1 is SGHDN and CDR2 FVKESK. Germline trimming cut 1 base from V and 5 bases from J; bases unmatched to any gene: 10. For the CDR3, the DNA is TGTGCCAGCAGCCAAGCTCCCTTACTAGCGGGAGAGAACAATGAGCAGTTCTTC. Its translation: CASSQAPLLAGENNEQFF.

The rearrangement joins TRBV7-2 to TRBJ2-1; 11 bases match TRBD2. V lost 11 bases to trimming and J lost 0 bases; unmatched junction nucleotides: 15. This CDR3 region has 18 residues. From germline, CDR1 is SGHTA and CDR2 FQGNSA. The CDR3 DNA is TGTGCCGGACATCTGACTAGCGGGGCCAGGCCCTCCTACAATGAGCAGTTCTTC. Translation: CAGHLTSGARPSYNEQFF.

This sequence joins TRBV27 and TRBJ2-7; D assignment may be TRBD1 or TRBD2 (5 bases each). The CDR3 is 17 residues long. V was trimmed by 2 bases and J by 3 bases, leaving 20 bases between them. Germline V gives CDR1 MNHEY, CDR2 SMNVEV (reference sequence). CDR3 sequence (DNA): TGTGCCAGCAGTTTACGGGACCCGGGACGTGGAGTCTACGAGCAGTACTTC. Its translation: CASSLRDPGRGVYEQYF.